Below are 17 T cell receptor beta chains sequenced from a single sample in a study of technical replicates of blood from a few donors. Sequencing used immunoSEQ multiplex PCR; TCRdb keeps in-frame clones, though not all of them. The table has roughly 79,000 clones, 90% to 95% seen once. Sequenced input: T cells isolated from PBMCs. Receptor source: a human donor in good health. Some clones in this sample may be carry-over from other donors' samples.

This clone appeared once. This chain connects TRBV30 to TRBJ1-6; D is unclear. The CDR3 runs 12 residues. V lost 2 bases to trimming and J lost 6 bases, with 5 bases between them. Germline V gives CDR1 GTSNPN, CDR2 SVGIG (reference sequence). The CDR3 bases are TGTGCCTGGAGTTTGGCTAATTCACCCCTCCACTTT. It codes for CAWSLANSPLHF.

The chain links TRBV27 to TRBJ2-7; 7 bases align to TRBD1. Germline CDR1 is MNHEY and CDR2 is SMNVEV (reference sequence). CDR3 length: 13 residues. Trimming at V came to 2 bases and at J to 6 bases, leaving 4 bases not matched to a gene. In DNA, the CDR3 is TGTGCCAGCAGTTTAGGGGACAGCCCCGAGCAGTACTTC. Translating it yields CASSLGDSPEQYF.

The genes are TRBV6-1 and TRBJ1-1; the D gene is possibly TRBD1 (5 bases). This CDR3 contains 12 residues. V was cut by 6 bases and J by 7 bases, with 12 bases left in between. The germline CDR1 and CDR2 sequences are MNHNS and SASEGT. CDR3 in DNA: TGTGCCAGCAGACAAATCAGGGTTGAAGCTTTCTTT. Translated: CASRQIRVEAFF.

The chain is built from TRBV11-3 and TRBJ2-3, with D unclear. Deletions cut 6 bases from V and 0 bases from J, with 22 bases between. The CDR3 totals 18 residues. CDR1 is SGHNT, CDR2 YENEEA, per germline. CDR3 in DNA: TGTGCCAGCAGGTCAACAAGTGCCGTGCCGTCTAGCACAGATACGCAGTATTTT. Amino acids: CASRSTSAVPSSTDTQYF.

The chain employs TRBV11-2 and TRBJ2-3; TRBD1 matches 7 bases. The CDR3 consists of 15 residues. Germline V gene lookup returns CDR1 SGHAT and CDR2 FQNNGV. Germline trimming cut 5 bases from V and 2 bases from J; bases unmatched to any gene: 7. CDR3 DNA: TGTGCCAGCAGCCTAGGTGGACAGGCCACAGATACGCAGTATTTT. It is translated as CASSLGGQATDTQYF.

This clone was detected a few times. The chain joins TRBV7-9 to TRBJ2-1; D uncertain. CDR1 and CDR2 from the germline V gene are SEHNR and FQNEAQ (reference sequence). This CDR3 is 12 amino acids long. Trimming removed 3 bases at V and 9 bases at J, with 9 bases between. In DNA, the CDR3 is TGTGCCAGCAGCTTCAATAGCATTGAGCAGTTCTTC. This sequence encodes CASSFNSIEQFF.

The chain links TRBV5-1 to TRBJ2-1, with TRBD1 matching 10 bases. Germline V gives CDR1 SGHRS, CDR2 YFSETQ. With 7 bases clipped from V and 5 bases from J, the junction kept 6 bases outside the gene matches. The CDR3 loop spans 14 amino acids. The CDR3 sequence: CASAGTGVNNEQFF. Here the CDR3 DNA reads TGCGCCAGCGCCGGGACAGGGGTAAACAATGAGCAGTTCTTC. The variable domain in full, with the rest retrieved from reference TRBV5-1 and TRBJ2-1, is KAGVTQTPRYLIKTRGQQVTLSCSPISGHRSVSWYQQTPGQGLQFLFEYFSETQRNKGNFPGRFSGRQFSNSRSEMNVSTLELGDSALYLCASAGTGVNNEQFFGPGTRLTVL.

Concerning this clone: Other DNA sequences within the sample encode an identical CDR3. This rearrangement joins TRBV9 to TRBJ1-5; 9 positions match TRBD1. The CDR3 extends over 14 amino acids. CDR1 and CDR2 from the germline V gene are SGDLS and YYNGEE. Trimming cost V 3 bases and J 6 bases; bases outside gene matches: 4. The CDR3 region has the DNA TGTGCCAGCAGCGCCACAGGGGGCGGTCAGCCCCAGCATTTT. As protein: CASSATGGGQPQHF.

The J gene is TRBJ2-1, the V gene TRBV5-1; 8 bases match TRBD1. V was pared by 0 bases and J by 8 bases, with 4 bases of the junction left unmatched. The germline V gene encodes CDR1 SGHRS and CDR2 YFSETQ. The CDR3 spans 14 residues. The CDR3 nucleotides are TGCGCCAGCAGCTTGGATCTACAGGGGGATGAGCAGTTCTTC. Translating it yields CASSLDLQGDEQFF.

This chain links TRBV5-1 with TRBJ2-7, with TRBD1 as a possible D gene (6 bases). The CDR3 has 15 residues. Trimming left V 4 bases short and J 3 bases short, with 17 bases between. CDR1 and CDR2 (germline): SGHRS, YFSETQ. The CDR3 nucleotides read TGCGCCAGCAGCCCTGATCGGACAGTAAGCTACGAGCAGTACTTC. The encoded protein is CASSPDRTVSYEQYF.

The rearrangement links TRBV2 to TRBJ1-4, with D maybe TRBD1 (6 bases). Germline V gives CDR1 SNHLY, CDR2 FYNNEI. The CDR3 length is 17 residues. CDR3: CATRVRGKSATNEKLFF. CDR3 sequence (DNA): TGTGCAACCCGGGTCAGGGGAAAATCGGCAACTAATGAAAAACTGTTTTTT. Drawing the rest from reference TRBV2 and TRBJ1-4, the complete variable domain is EPEVTQTPSHQVTQMGQEVILRCVPISNHLYFYWYRQILGQKVEFLVSFYNNEISEKSEIFDDQFSVERPDGSNFTLKIRSTKLEDSAMYFCATRVRGKSATNEKLFFGSGTQLSVL.

The genes are TRBV2 and TRBJ1-2; D gene ambiguous. This CDR3 contains 13 residues. CDR1 is SNHLY, CDR2 FYNNEI, per germline. V shed 1 base and J shed 8 bases, with 11 bases lying between them. The CDR3 nucleotides read TGTGCCAGCAGTGAAGGGCCGGCGGGGGGCTACACCTTC. Protein: CASSEGPAGGYTF.

V usage is TRBV30 and J usage is TRBJ2-7; a possible D gene is TRBD1 (6 bases). V was trimmed by 4 bases and J by 3 bases, leaving 13 bases between them. This CDR3 is 13 amino acids long. Germline V gene sequence: CDR1 GTSNPN, CDR2 SVGIG (reference sequence). CDR3: CAWTSGDVYEQYF. Written as DNA, the CDR3 is TGTGCCTGGACGTCAGGGGACGTCTACGAGCAGTACTTC.

The chain joins TRBV4-1 to TRBJ1-2; maybe TRBD1 (6 bases). V gave up 1 base and J gave up 4 bases, with 19 bases separating them. The CDR3 length is 17 residues. CDR1 and CDR2 (germline): MGHRA, YSYEKL. The CDR3 is CASSQVDRYLASYGYTF. The CDR3 region has the DNA TGCGCCAGCAGCCAAGTGGACAGATATTTAGCGAGCTATGGCTACACCTTC.

The rearrangement links TRBV28 to TRBJ2-5; perhaps TRBD2 as D (5 bases). Germline V lookup: CDR1 MDHEN, CDR2 SYDVKM. This CDR3 contains 13 residues. Between the trimmed V and J ends, which lost 3 bases and 0 bases, there was a span of 5 bases. For the CDR3, the DNA is TGTGCCAGCAGTTTGGACTACCAAGAGACCCAGTACTTC. This sequence encodes CASSLDYQETQYF.

This chain uses TRBV7-9 with TRBJ1-6, with unresolved D. The V end was cut by 3 bases, the J end by 0 bases, with 6 bases between. Per the germline V gene, CDR1 is SEHNR and CDR2 is FQNEAQ (reference sequence). The CDR3 contains 15 residues. CDR3 bases: TGTGCCAGCAGCTTTGGGAGCTCCTATAATTCACCCCTCCACTTT. Translating gives CASSFGSSYNSPLHF.

The chain employs TRBV7-9 and TRBJ1-2; TRBD1 matches 7 bases. From germline, CDR1 is SEHNR and CDR2 FQNEAQ (reference sequence). V lost 2 bases to trimming and J lost 3 bases; unmatched junction nucleotides: 3. The CDR3 loop spans 14 amino acids. The CDR3 bases are TGTGCCAGCAGCTTAACAACAGGGGACTATGGCTACACCTTC. It codes for CASSLTTGDYGYTF.